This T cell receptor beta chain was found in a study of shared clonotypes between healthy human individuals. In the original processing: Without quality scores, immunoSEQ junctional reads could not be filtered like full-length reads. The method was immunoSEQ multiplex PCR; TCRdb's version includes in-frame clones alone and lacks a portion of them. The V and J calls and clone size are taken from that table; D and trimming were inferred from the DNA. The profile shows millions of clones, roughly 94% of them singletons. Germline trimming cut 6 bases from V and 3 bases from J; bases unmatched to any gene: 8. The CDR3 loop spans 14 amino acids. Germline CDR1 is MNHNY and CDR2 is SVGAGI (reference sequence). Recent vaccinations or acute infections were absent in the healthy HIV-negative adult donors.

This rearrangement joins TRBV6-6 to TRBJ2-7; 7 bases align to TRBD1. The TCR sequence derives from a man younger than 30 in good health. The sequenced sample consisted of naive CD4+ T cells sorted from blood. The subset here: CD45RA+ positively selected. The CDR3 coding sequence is TGTGCCAGCAGCAGAGGGGACAGAAACTACGAGCAGTACTTC. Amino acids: CASSRGDRNYEQYF.